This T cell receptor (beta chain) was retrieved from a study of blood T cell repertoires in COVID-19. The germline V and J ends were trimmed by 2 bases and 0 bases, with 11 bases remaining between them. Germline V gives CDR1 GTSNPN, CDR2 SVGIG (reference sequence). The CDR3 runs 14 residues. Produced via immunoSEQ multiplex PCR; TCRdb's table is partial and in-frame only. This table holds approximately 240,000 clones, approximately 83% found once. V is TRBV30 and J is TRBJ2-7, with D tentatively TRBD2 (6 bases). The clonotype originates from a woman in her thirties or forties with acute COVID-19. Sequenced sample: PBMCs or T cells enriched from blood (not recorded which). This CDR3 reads CAWSSGTLSYEQYF. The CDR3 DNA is TGTGCCTGGAGTTCCGGGACTCTCTCCTACGAGCAGTACTTC.